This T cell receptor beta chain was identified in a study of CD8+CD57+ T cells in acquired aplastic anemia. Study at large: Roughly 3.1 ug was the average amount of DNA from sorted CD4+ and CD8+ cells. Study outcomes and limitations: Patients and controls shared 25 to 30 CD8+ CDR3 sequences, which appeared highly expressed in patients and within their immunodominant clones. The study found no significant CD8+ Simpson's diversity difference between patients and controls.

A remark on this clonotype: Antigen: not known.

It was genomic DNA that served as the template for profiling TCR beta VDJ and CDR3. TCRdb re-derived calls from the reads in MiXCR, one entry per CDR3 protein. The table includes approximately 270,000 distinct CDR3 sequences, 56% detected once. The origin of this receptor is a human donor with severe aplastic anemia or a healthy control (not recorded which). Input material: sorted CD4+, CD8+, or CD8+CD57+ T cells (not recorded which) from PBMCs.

The CDR3 DNA is TGCAGCTTCGATCCAGGTTACTACAATGAGCAGTTCTTC. Amino acids: CSFDPGYYNEQFF. This sequence joins TRBV29-1 and TRBJ2-1; D unclear. V was shortened by 8 bases and J by 3 bases, with 14 bases between the two germline ends. The CDR3 is 13 amino acids. Germline V gives CDR1 SQVTM, CDR2 ANQGSEA.